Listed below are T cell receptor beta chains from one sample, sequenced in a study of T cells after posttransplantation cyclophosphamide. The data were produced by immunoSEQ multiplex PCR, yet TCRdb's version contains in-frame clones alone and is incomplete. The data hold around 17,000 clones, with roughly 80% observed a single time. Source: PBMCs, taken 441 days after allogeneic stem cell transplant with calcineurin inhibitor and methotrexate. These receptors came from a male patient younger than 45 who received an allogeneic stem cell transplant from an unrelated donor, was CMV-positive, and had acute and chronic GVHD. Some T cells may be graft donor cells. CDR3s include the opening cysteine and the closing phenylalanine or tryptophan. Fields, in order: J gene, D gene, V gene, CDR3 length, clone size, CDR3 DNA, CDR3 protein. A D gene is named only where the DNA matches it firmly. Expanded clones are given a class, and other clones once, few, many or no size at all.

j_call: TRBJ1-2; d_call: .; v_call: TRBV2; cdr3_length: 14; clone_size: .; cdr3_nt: TGTGCCAGCAACTTCGACCAGGGAAACTATGGCTACACCTTC; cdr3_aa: CASNFDQGNYGYTF
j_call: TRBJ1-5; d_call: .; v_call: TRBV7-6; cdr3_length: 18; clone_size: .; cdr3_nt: TGTGCCAGCAGCTTAGCTCTTTCCGCGGGGGGATTCAATCAGCCCCAGCATTTT; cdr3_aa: CASSLALSAGGFNQPQHF
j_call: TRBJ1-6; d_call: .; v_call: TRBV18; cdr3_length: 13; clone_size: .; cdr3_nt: TGTGCCAGCTCACCACAGGGAGTATCACCCCTCCACTTT; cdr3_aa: CASSPQGVSPLHF
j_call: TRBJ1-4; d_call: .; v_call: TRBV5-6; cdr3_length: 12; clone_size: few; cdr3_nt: TGTGCCAGCAGCTTGGGCAGGGGTCAACTGTTTTTT; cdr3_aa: CASSLGRGQLFF
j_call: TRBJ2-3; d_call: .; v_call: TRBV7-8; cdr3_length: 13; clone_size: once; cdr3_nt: TGTGCCAGCAGCTTAGCGGTCCGGGATACGCAGTATTTT; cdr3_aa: CASSLAVRDTQYF
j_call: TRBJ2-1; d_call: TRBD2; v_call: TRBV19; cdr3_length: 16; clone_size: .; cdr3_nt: TGTGCCAGTAGTATAGCAGGGACTAGCGCCTACAATGAGCAGTTCTTC; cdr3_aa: CASSIAGTSAYNEQFF
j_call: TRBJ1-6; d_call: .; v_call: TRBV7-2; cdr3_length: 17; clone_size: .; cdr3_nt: TGTGCCAGCAGCTTACTCCCCAGGGTCCAAGATAATTCACCCCTCCACTTT; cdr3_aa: CASSLLPRVQDNSPLHF
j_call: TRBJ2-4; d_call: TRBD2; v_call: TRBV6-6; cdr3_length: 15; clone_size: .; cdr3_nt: TGTGCCAGCAGGGGACTAGCGGGGGGCAGGGACATTCAGTACTTC; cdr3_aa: CASRGLAGGRDIQYF
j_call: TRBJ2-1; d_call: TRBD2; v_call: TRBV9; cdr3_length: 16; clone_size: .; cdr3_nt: TGTGCCAGCAGCGTAGCGGGAGCGGGAGCGGGAGGTGAGCAGTTCTTC; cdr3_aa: CASSVAGAGAGGEQFF
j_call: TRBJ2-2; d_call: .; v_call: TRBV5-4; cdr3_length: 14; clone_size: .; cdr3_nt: TGTCCCAAGGGCAGCGGAGCGAACACCGGGGAGCTGTTTTTT; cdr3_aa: CPKGSGANTGELFF
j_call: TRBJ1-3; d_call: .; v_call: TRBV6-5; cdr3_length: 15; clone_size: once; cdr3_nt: TGTGCCAGCAACCCAGGGGAGAGCTCTGGAAACACCATATATTTT; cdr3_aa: CASNPGESSGNTIYF
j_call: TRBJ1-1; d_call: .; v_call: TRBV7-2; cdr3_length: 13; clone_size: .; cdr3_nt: TGTGCCAGCAGCCTACAGCAGAACACTGAAGCTTTCTTT; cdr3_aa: CASSLQQNTEAFF
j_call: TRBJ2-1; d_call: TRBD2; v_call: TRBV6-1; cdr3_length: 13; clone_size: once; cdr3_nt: TGTGCCAGCAGGAAGATGGGGGAGGGTGAGCAGTTCTTC; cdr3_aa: CASRKMGEGEQFF
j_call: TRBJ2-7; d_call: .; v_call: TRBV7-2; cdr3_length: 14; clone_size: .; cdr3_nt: TGTGCCAGCAGCTTAGGTGCGCAGGGTTACGAGCAGTACTTC; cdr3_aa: CASSLGAQGYEQYF
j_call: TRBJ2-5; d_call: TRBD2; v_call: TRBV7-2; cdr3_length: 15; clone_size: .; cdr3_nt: TGTGCCAGCAGCTTATTGGGGGGGGGAAAAGAGACCCAGTACTTC; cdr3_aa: CASSLLGGGKETQYF
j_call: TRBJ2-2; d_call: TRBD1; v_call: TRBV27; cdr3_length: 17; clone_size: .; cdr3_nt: TGTGCCAGCAGCCAACGACGAGGGGGCGAAAGAACCGGGGAGCTGTTTTTT; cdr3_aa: CASSQRRGGERTGELFF
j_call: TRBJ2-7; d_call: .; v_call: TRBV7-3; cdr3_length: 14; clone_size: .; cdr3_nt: TGTGCCAGCAGCTCTCTAAGAGGGAGCGACGAGCAGTACTTC; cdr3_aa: CASSSLRGSDEQYF
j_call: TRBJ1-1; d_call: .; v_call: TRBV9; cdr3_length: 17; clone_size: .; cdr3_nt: TGTGCCAGCAGCCTTAGCTCCGACGGGGGGCAGAACACTGAAGCTTTCTTT; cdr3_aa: CASSLSSDGGQNTEAFF
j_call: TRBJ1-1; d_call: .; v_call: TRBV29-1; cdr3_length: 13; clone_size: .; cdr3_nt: TGCAGCGTAGACAGCTCTGGGAACACTGAAGCTTTCTTT; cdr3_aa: CSVDSSGNTEAFF
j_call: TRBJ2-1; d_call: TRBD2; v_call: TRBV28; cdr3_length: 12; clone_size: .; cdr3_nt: TGTGCCAGCAGTTCCCGCGGGGGTGAGCAGTTCTTC; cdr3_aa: CASSSRGGEQFF
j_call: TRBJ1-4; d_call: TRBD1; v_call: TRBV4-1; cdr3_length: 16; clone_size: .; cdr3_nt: TGCGCCAGCAGCCCTCTAGTCGGGACAGGAAATGAAAAACTGTTTTTT; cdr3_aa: CASSPLVGTGNEKLFF
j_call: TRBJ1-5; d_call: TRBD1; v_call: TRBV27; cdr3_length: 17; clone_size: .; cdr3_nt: TGTGCCAGCAGAGAGGGGGTGGGACAGGGGCACAATCAGCCCCAGCATTTT; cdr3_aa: CASREGVGQGHNQPQHF
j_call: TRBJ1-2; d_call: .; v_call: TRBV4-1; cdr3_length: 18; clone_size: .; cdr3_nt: TGCGCCAGCAGCCAAGGGGTCTCGGGGGAGGGACAACCCTATGGCTACACCTTC; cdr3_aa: CASSQGVSGEGQPYGYTF
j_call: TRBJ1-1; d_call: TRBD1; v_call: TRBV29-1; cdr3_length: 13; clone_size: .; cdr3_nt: TGCAGCGCCCCGGGACAGGCTGGCACTGAAGCTTTCTTT; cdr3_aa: CSAPGQAGTEAFF
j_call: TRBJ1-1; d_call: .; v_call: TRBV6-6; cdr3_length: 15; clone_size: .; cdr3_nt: TGTGCCAGCAGAGGACTGGAGGTAATGAACACTGAAGCTTTCTTT; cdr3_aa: CASRGLEVMNTEAFF
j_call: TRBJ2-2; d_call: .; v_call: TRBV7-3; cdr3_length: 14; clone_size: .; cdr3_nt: TGTGCCAGCAGCAAGTACACCGACACCGGGGAGCTGTTTTTT; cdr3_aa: CASSKYTDTGELFF
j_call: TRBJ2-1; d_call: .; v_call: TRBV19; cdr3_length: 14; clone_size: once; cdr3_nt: TGTGCCAGTAGTATTGGGACATCCTACAATGAGCAGTTCTTC; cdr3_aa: CASSIGTSYNEQFF
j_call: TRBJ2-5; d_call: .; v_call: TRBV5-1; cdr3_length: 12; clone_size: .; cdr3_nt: TGTGCCAGCAGCTACTACCAAGAGACCCAGTACTTC; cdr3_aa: CASSYYQETQYF
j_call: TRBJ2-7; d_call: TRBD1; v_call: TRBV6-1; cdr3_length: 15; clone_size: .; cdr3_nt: TGTGCCAGCAGTGTAGGGCAGGGGGAGAGTGACGAGCAGTACTTC; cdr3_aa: CASSVGQGESDEQYF
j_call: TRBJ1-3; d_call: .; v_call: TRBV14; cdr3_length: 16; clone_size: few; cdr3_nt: TGTGCCAGCAGCCGTGCGGGGCAGCTCTCTGGAAACACCATATATTTT; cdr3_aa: CASSRAGQLSGNTIYF
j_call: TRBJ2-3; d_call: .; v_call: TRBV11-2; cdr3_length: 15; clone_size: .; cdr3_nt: TGTGCCAGCAGCTCCCTGCCGCGGGGCACAGATACGCAGTATTTT; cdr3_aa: CASSSLPRGTDTQYF
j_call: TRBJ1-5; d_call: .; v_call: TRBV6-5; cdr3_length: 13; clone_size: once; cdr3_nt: TGTGCCAGCAGTTACTCGATCGGTCAGCCCCAGCATTTT; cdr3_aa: CASSYSIGQPQHF
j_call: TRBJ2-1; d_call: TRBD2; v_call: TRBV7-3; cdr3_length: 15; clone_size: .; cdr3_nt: TGTGCCAGTATGCTTTTGGGAGGGTCCTACAATGAGCAGTTCTTC; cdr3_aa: CASMLLGGSYNEQFF
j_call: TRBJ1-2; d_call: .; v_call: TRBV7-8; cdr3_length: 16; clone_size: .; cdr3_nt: TGTGCCAGCAGCTTAAGGGCCGTTCGGGATAACTATGGCTACACCTTC; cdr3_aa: CASSLRAVRDNYGYTF
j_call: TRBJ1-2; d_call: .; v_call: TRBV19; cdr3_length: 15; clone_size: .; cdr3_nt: TGTGCCAGTAGTATTCGGGAAGAGACTAACTATGGCTACACCTTC; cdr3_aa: CASSIREETNYGYTF
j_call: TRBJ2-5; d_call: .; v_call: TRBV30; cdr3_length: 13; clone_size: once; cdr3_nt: TGTGCCTGGAACCTTCCCCCCCGGGAGACCCAGTACTTC; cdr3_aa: CAWNLPPRETQYF
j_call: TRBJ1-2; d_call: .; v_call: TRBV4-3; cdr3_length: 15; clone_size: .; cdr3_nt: TGCGCCAGCAGCCAAGTATCCCAGGGGAGCTATGGCTACACCTTC; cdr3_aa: CASSQVSQGSYGYTF
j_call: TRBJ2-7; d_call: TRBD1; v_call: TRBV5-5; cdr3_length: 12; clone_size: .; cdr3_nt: TGTGCCAGCAGCGGGGACAGCTACGAGCAGTACTTC; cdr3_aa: CASSGDSYEQYF
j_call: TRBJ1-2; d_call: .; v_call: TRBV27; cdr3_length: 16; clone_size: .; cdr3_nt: TGTGCCAGCAGTTCGGTGACAGGCAGAAGTAACTATGGCTACACCTTC; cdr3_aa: CASSSVTGRSNYGYTF
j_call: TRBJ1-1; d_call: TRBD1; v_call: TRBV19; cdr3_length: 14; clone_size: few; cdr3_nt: TGTGCCAGTAGGAGGGGGCGCGAAAGCACTGAAGCTTTCTTT; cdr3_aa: CASRRGRESTEAFF
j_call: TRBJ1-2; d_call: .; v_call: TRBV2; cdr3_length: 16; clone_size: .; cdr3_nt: TGTGCCAGCAGTGAACAGGGACTAGGCAGGAACTATGGCTACACCTTC; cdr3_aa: CASSEQGLGRNYGYTF
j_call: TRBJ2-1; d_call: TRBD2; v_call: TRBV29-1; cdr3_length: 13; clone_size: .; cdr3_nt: TGCAGCGGGGGACTAGCGAACTACAATGAGCAGTTCTTC; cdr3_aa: CSGGLANYNEQFF
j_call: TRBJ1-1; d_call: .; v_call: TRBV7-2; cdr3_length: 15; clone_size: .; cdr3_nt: TGTGCCAGCAGCTTAGTTGGGCTTGGGAACACTGAAGCTTTCTTT; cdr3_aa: CASSLVGLGNTEAFF
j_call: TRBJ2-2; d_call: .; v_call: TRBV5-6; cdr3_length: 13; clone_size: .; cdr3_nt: TGTGCCAGCAGCTTGGATATGACCGGGGAGCTGTTTTTT; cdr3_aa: CASSLDMTGELFF
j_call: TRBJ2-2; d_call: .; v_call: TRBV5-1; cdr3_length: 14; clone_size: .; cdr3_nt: TGCGCCAGCAGCGGAACAGGGTCCACCGGGGAGCTGTTTTTT; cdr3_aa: CASSGTGSTGELFF
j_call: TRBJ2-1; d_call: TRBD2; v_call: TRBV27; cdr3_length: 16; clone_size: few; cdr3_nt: TGTGCCAGCAGTTCCTGGGTAGCGGGAATCAACAATGAGCAGTTCTTC; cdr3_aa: CASSSWVAGINNEQFF
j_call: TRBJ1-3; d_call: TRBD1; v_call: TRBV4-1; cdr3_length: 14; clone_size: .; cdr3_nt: TGCGCCAGCAGTGCAACAGGGGCTGGAAACACCATATATTTT; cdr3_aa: CASSATGAGNTIYF
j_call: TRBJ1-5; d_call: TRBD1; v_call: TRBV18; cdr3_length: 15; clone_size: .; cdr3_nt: TGTGCCAGCTCAGGACAGGGACCGGGCAATCAGCCCCAGCATTTT; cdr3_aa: CASSGQGPGNQPQHF
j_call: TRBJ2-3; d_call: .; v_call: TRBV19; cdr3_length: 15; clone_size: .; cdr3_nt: TGTGCCAGTAGTATAGGGGCAGCTAGCACAGATACGCAGTATTTT; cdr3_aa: CASSIGAASTDTQYF
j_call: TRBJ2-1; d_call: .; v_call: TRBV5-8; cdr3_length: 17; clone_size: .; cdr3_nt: TGTGCCAGCAGCCCTCGGGTGATGGCGATGGCGATTTATGAGCAGTTCTTC; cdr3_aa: CASSPRVMAMAIYEQFF
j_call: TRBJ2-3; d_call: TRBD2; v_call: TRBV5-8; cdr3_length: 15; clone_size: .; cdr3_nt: TGTGCCAGCAGCTTAATGCTAGCGGGCACAGATACGCAGTATTTT; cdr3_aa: CASSLMLAGTDTQYF
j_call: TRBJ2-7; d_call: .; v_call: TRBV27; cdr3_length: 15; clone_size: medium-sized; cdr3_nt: TGTGCCAGCAGATCCGTACAAACTAGTATCTACGAGCAGTACTTC; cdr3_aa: CASRSVQTSIYEQYF
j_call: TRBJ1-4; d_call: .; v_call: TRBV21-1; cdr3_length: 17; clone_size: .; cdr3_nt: TGTGCCACCCGAAGGCCCCGGAAGGGACAACCTAATGAAAAACTGTTTTTT; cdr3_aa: CATRRPRKGQPNEKLFF
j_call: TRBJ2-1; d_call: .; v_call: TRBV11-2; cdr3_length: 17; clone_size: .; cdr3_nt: TGTGCCAGCAGCTCGCTGGCCAAAAGAGGGTTCTACAATGAGCAGTTCTTC; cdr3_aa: CASSSLAKRGFYNEQFF
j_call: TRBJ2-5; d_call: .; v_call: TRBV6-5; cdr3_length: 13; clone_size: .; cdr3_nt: TGTGCCAGCAGTTACTCCGGGCAAGAGACCCAGTACTTC; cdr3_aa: CASSYSGQETQYF
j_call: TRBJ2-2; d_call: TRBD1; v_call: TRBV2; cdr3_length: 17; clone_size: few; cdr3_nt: TGTGCCAGCGGAGGACAGGGGGTAATGTACGGCACCGGGGAGCTGTTTTTT; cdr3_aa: CASGGQGVMYGTGELFF
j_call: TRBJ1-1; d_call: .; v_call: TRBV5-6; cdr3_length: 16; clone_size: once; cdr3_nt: TGTGCCAGCAGCCAGCAGGGGCCGACCTTGAACACTGAAGCTTTCTTT; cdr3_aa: CASSQQGPTLNTEAFF